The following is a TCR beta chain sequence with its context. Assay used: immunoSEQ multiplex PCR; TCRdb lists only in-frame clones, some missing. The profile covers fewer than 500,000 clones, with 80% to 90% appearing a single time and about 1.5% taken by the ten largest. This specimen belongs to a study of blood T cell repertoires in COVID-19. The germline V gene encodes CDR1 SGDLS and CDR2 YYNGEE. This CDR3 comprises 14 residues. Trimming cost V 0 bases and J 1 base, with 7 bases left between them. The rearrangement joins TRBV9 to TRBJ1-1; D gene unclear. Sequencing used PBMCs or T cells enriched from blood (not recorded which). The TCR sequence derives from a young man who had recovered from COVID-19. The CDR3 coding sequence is TGTGCCAGCAGCGTAGCAAGCCGGAACACTGAAGCTTTCTTT. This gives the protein CASSVASRNTEAFF.